A selection of T cell receptor beta chains follows, all from one sample in a study of PD-1 blockade in classical Hodgkin lymphoma. Data came from immunoSEQ multiplex PCR; TCRdb stores just in-frame clones and leaves some out. The sample lists 31,000 or so clones, roughly four fifths occurring once. Sequenced here: peripheral blood mononuclear cells (PBMCs), sampled before the fourth cycle of nivolumab. The receptors were sampled from a human donor with classical Hodgkin lymphoma. Both conserved end residues are part of each CDR3. D genes are given only for firm matches. For some rows the clone size is stated as once, few or many, or as a class when expanded; others skip it.

V gene: TRBV18
J gene: TRBJ2-3
D gene: -
clone size: few
CDR3 DNA: TGTGCCAGCTCACCACCCCGAGATACGCAGTATTTT
CDR3 protein: CASSPPRDTQYF

V gene: TRBV7-9
J gene: TRBJ1-4
D gene: -
clone size: -
CDR3 DNA: TGTGCCAGCACCCCCGGGCAGGGACTTTTCGAAAAACTGTTTTTT
CDR3 protein: CASTPGQGLFEKLFF

V gene: TRBV27
J gene: TRBJ2-1
D gene: TRBD2
clone size: -
CDR3 DNA: TGTGCCAGCAGTTTTTCTAGCGGGAATGTTTACAATGAGCAGTTCTTC
CDR3 protein: CASSFSSGNVYNEQFF

V gene: TRBV19
J gene: TRBJ1-6
D gene: -
clone size: -
CDR3 DNA: TGTGCCAGTAGGGACGGTGGCTATAATTCACCCCTCCACTTT
CDR3 protein: CASRDGGYNSPLHF

V gene: TRBV5-1
J gene: TRBJ1-2
D gene: TRBD1
clone size: -
CDR3 DNA: TGCGCCAGCAGCTTGCGGACAGGGTATTCTAACTATGGCTACACCTTC
CDR3 protein: CASSLRTGYSNYGYTF

V gene: TRBV4-3
J gene: TRBJ1-3
D gene: -
clone size: -
CDR3 DNA: TGCGCCAGCAGCCAAGATCCCACGGCTTCTGGAAACACCATATATTTT
CDR3 protein: CASSQDPTASGNTIYF

V gene: TRBV4-3
J gene: TRBJ2-2
D gene: TRBD2
clone size: -
CDR3 DNA: TGCGCCAGCAGCCAAGACACTAGCGGGATCCTCTACACCGGGGAGCTGTTTTTT
CDR3 protein: CASSQDTSGILYTGELFF

V gene: TRBV6-5
J gene: TRBJ1-1
D gene: TRBD1
clone size: -
CDR3 DNA: TGTGCCAGCAGTTACTCGAAGGGGGCGGCCACTGAAGCTTTCTTT
CDR3 protein: CASSYSKGAATEAFF

V gene: TRBV25-1
J gene: TRBJ1-6
D gene: -
clone size: few
CDR3 DNA: TGTGCCAGCAGTGAGGGAGATTCACCCCTCCACTTT
CDR3 protein: CASSEGDSPLHF

V gene: TRBV6-6
J gene: TRBJ1-1
D gene: -
clone size: -
CDR3 DNA: TGTGCCAGCAGTTACGGTTGGGAGAGCGCTTTCTTT
CDR3 protein: CASSYGWESAFF

V gene: TRBV7-9
J gene: TRBJ2-1
D gene: TRBD1
clone size: -
CDR3 DNA: TGTGCCAGCAGGGAACAGGGGTCCTCCTACAATGAGCAGTTCTTC
CDR3 protein: CASREQGSSYNEQFF

V gene: TRBV15
J gene: TRBJ1-3
D gene: -
clone size: -
CDR3 DNA: TGTGCCACCAGCAGGGGTTTCGTATCATCCACTGGAAACACCATATATTTT
CDR3 protein: CATSRGFVSSTGNTIYF

V gene: TRBV28
J gene: TRBJ1-5
D gene: -
clone size: -
CDR3 DNA: TGTGCCAGCAGCAGAATGGGTGGCAATCAGCCCCAGCATTTT
CDR3 protein: CASSRMGGNQPQHF

V gene: TRBV7-2
J gene: TRBJ2-3
D gene: TRBD2
clone size: -
CDR3 DNA: TGTGCCAGCAGCTTACTTAGCGGGAGGGCGTTAGGGGGCACAGATACGCAGTATTTT
CDR3 protein: CASSLLSGRALGGTDTQYF

V gene: TRBV10-3
J gene: TRBJ1-3
D gene: -
clone size: once
CDR3 DNA: TGTGCCATCAGTGATAACAGGGTAGGAGGAAACACCATATATTTT
CDR3 protein: CAISDNRVGGNTIYF

V gene: TRBV5-6
J gene: TRBJ2-5
D gene: TRBD2
clone size: -
CDR3 DNA: TGTGCCAGCAGCTTGGCCACACTAGCGGGGGGGCGAGGCGAGACCCAGTACTTC
CDR3 protein: CASSLATLAGGRGETQYF

V gene: TRBV27
J gene: TRBJ2-6
D gene: -
clone size: once
CDR3 DNA: TGTGCCAGCAGCCGGTGGGGGGCAGACTCTGGGGCCAACGTCCTGACTTTC
CDR3 protein: CASSRWGADSGANVLTF

V gene: TRBV5-1
J gene: TRBJ1-4
D gene: -
clone size: -
CDR3 DNA: TGCGCCAGCAATCCAGGGGACTCAACTAATGAAAAACTGTTTTTT
CDR3 protein: CASNPGDSTNEKLFF

V gene: TRBV27
J gene: TRBJ2-6
D gene: -
clone size: -
CDR3 DNA: TGTGCCAGCCCACTTGACCCCAGATACTCTGGGGCCAACGTCCTGACTTTC
CDR3 protein: CASPLDPRYSGANVLTF

V gene: TRBV30
J gene: TRBJ2-2
D gene: -
clone size: -
CDR3 DNA: TGTGCCTGGAGGGGACATCAGGGAGGCGGGGAGCTGTTTTTT
CDR3 protein: CAWRGHQGGGELFF

V gene: TRBV15
J gene: TRBJ2-5
D gene: TRBD2
clone size: -
CDR3 DNA: TGTGCCACCAGCCCTAGACTAGCGGGAGGGTGGGAGACCCAGTACTTC
CDR3 protein: CATSPRLAGGWETQYF

V gene: TRBV7-9
J gene: TRBJ2-7
D gene: -
clone size: -
CDR3 DNA: TGTGCCAGCAGCTTAGTTATTGCTGAGGGGACGTCCTACGAGCAGTACTTC
CDR3 protein: CASSLVIAEGTSYEQYF

V gene: TRBV11-2
J gene: TRBJ1-6
D gene: -
clone size: -
CDR3 DNA: TGTGCCAGCAGCCAAAGCGGACTAGTGTTTGGGTCCTATAATTCACCCCTCCACTTT
CDR3 protein: CASSQSGLVFGSYNSPLHF

V gene: TRBV28
J gene: TRBJ1-2
D gene: TRBD1
clone size: -
CDR3 DNA: TGTGCCATCAACCCCTCCGGGACAGCTAACTATGGCTACACCTTC
CDR3 protein: CAINPSGTANYGYTF

V gene: TRBV11-3
J gene: TRBJ2-5
D gene: -
clone size: -
CDR3 DNA: TGTGCCAGCAGCTTTAGGCAGGGGCAAGAGACCCAGTACTTC
CDR3 protein: CASSFRQGQETQYF

V gene: TRBV19
J gene: TRBJ1-5
D gene: TRBD1
clone size: -
CDR3 DNA: TGTGCCAGTAGTATTCAACAGGGGGGTAGGCAGCCCCAGCATTTT
CDR3 protein: CASSIQQGGRQPQHF

V gene: TRBV6-1
J gene: TRBJ1-2
D gene: TRBD1
clone size: -
CDR3 DNA: TGTGCCAGCAGCGTGACAGGGAGTGGTGGCTACACCTTC
CDR3 protein: CASSVTGSGGYTF

V gene: TRBV5-6
J gene: TRBJ2-5
D gene: -
clone size: -
CDR3 DNA: TGTGCCAGCAGCCCCGCGTACCAAGAGACCCAGTACTTC
CDR3 protein: CASSPAYQETQYF

V gene: TRBV28
J gene: TRBJ2-7
D gene: -
clone size: -
CDR3 DNA: TGTGCCAGCAGTTTAACAATGCACAGGGACTCCCACGAGCAGTACTTC
CDR3 protein: CASSLTMHRDSHEQYF

V gene: TRBV4-2
J gene: TRBJ2-5
D gene: TRBD2
clone size: -
CDR3 DNA: TGTGCCAGCAGCCAAGGGTTCGGGGGGAGGGAGACCCAGTACTTC
CDR3 protein: CASSQGFGGRETQYF

V gene: TRBV5-6
J gene: TRBJ1-3
D gene: TRBD1
clone size: few
CDR3 DNA: TGTGCCAGCAGCTTATCGGGGACAGGAGTTTCTGGAAACACCATATATTTT
CDR3 protein: CASSLSGTGVSGNTIYF

V gene: TRBV5-1
J gene: TRBJ1-4
D gene: -
clone size: -
CDR3 DNA: TGCGCCAGCACCCTGGGCGCGGCTCCAACTAATGAAAAACTGTTTTTT
CDR3 protein: CASTLGAAPTNEKLFF

V gene: TRBV5-6
J gene: TRBJ2-2
D gene: -
clone size: -
CDR3 DNA: TGTGCCAGCAGCTTGCAAGGGGCCGACACCGGGGAGCTGTTTTTT
CDR3 protein: CASSLQGADTGELFF

V gene: TRBV7-9
J gene: TRBJ1-2
D gene: -
clone size: -
CDR3 DNA: TGTGCCAGCAGCTTAGCGGGAAACAACTATGGCTACACCTTC
CDR3 protein: CASSLAGNNYGYTF

V gene: TRBV2
J gene: TRBJ2-5
D gene: TRBD2
clone size: -
CDR3 DNA: TGTGCCAGCAGTGAGGGGAGGGGACGGGGGGAGACCCAGTACTTC
CDR3 protein: CASSEGRGRGETQYF

V gene: TRBV21-1
J gene: TRBJ1-1
D gene: -
clone size: -
CDR3 DNA: TGTGCCAGCAGCAAAGGAGTGACAGGGGTTACTGAAGCTTTCTTT
CDR3 protein: CASSKGVTGVTEAFF

V gene: TRBV25-1
J gene: TRBJ2-5
D gene: -
clone size: -
CDR3 DNA: TGTGCCAGCAGTGAATATGGGCAGGGGGAGACCCAGTACTTC
CDR3 protein: CASSEYGQGETQYF

V gene: TRBV19
J gene: TRBJ2-1
D gene: -
clone size: -
CDR3 DNA: TGTGCCAGTAGTATCCCAAAGGCAGGGGTCGGCTCCTACAATGAGCAGTTCTTC
CDR3 protein: CASSIPKAGVGSYNEQFF

V gene: TRBV28
J gene: TRBJ2-2
D gene: -
clone size: -
CDR3 DNA: TGTGCCAGCAGTTTAAGTCCCCCGGGGGAGCTGTTTTTT
CDR3 protein: CASSLSPPGELFF

V gene: TRBV6-6
J gene: TRBJ1-5
D gene: -
clone size: -
CDR3 DNA: TGTGCCAGCAGTAGGACTCCGGTTGGTCAGCCCCAGCATTTT
CDR3 protein: CASSRTPVGQPQHF

V gene: TRBV7-9
J gene: TRBJ1-2
D gene: -
clone size: -
CDR3 DNA: TGTGCCAGCAGCTTGGGGGCGCGCGGAAGCTACACCTTC
CDR3 protein: CASSLGARGSYTF

V gene: TRBV4-1
J gene: TRBJ2-2
D gene: TRBD2
clone size: -
CDR3 DNA: TGCGCCAGCAGCCAAGATAGGGACATTCCGGGGCTAGCGGGCAACACCGGGGAGCTGTTTTTT
CDR3 protein: CASSQDRDIPGLAGNTGELFF

V gene: TRBV4-1
J gene: TRBJ2-1
D gene: -
clone size: -
CDR3 DNA: TGCGCCAGCCGCCCCGCTGGGGGAATCGACCTAAATGAGCAGTTCTTC
CDR3 protein: CASRPAGGIDLNEQFF

V gene: TRBV28
J gene: TRBJ2-3
D gene: -
clone size: -
CDR3 DNA: TGTGCCAGCAGTTTATACCCCGGAGGGCAGTATTTT
CDR3 protein: CASSLYPGGQYF

V gene: TRBV2
J gene: TRBJ2-5
D gene: -
clone size: -
CDR3 DNA: TGTGCCAGCAGTGCGGGACTCCTTTTCGGGGAGACCCAGTACTTC
CDR3 protein: CASSAGLLFGETQYF